This is a list of T cell receptor beta chains from one sample in a study of OX40 agonist ivuxolimab in advanced cancers. Generated by immunoSEQ multiplex PCR, the TCRdb table keeps only in-frame clones and is missing some. The repertoire holds about 68,000 clones, with approximately 80% as singletons. Sequencing used CD4+ or CD8+ T cells sorted from blood, obtained in a trial of the OX40 agonist ivuxolimab. These receptors were collected from an adult with an advanced solid tumor such as melanoma, head and neck, liver or kidney cancer. Both conserved end residues are part of each CDR3. D genes are given only for firm matches. Clone sizes are given selectively: once, few, many, or a class where the clone is expanded.

d_call,j_call,v_call,clone_size,cdr3_nt,cdr3_aa
.,TRBJ1-4,TRBV28,.,TGTGCCACCGATGGGTCAGGAGCTAATGAAAAACTGTTTTTT,CATDGSGANEKLFF
.,TRBJ2-7,TRBV6-1,.,TGTGCCAGCAGGAGCTGGGACGGCTACGAGCAGTACTTC,CASRSWDGYEQYF
TRBD1,TRBJ1-5,TRBV6-5,.,TGTGCCACCAAGGACAGGGTTGATCAGCCCCAGCATTTT,CATKDRVDQPQHF
TRBD1,TRBJ2-7,TRBV2,.,TGTGCCAGCTCCCGTAGCGGACAGGGGGCGATCGAGCAGTACTTC,CASSRSGQGAIEQYF
.,TRBJ2-7,TRBV15,.,TGTGCCACCAGCAGAGATCCTGAGTTCGAGCAGTACTTC,CATSRDPEFEQYF
TRBD1,TRBJ2-2,TRBV14,once,TGTGCCAGCAGCCCAGGCCAGGGGGCAGGCGGGGAGCTGTTTTTT,CASSPGQGAGGELFF
.,TRBJ1-2,TRBV6-1,.,TGTGCCAGCCGTTTAGAACAGGGTTTCTATGGCTACACCTTC,CASRLEQGFYGYTF
.,TRBJ2-1,TRBV5-6,many,TGTGCCAGCAGCTTGCAAGGGGTGACCTACAATGAGCAGTTCTTC,CASSLQGVTYNEQFF
.,TRBJ1-1,TRBV7-2,.,TGTGCCAGCAGCTTAGGAGGCTACGACACTGAAGCTTTCTTT,CASSLGGYDTEAFF
TRBD1,TRBJ1-2,TRBV4-1,.,TGCGCCAGCAGCCAAGCCGGGACAGGGGGCTGGGGCTACACCTTC,CASSQAGTGGWGYTF
TRBD2,TRBJ2-1,TRBV10-3,.,TGTGCCATCAGTGAGTTCCCGGGGAGCGGGGGGGCGAATGAGCAGTTCTTC,CAISEFPGSGGANEQFF
.,TRBJ1-1,TRBV5-4,.,TGTGCCAGCAGCTTGGGGGCGGGGAACACTGAAGCTTTCTTT,CASSLGAGNTEAFF
.,TRBJ2-5,TRBV9,.,TGTGCCAGCAGCGTAGATACAGGAAGAGAGACCCAGTACTTC,CASSVDTGRETQYF
.,TRBJ1-1,TRBV25-1,.,TGTGCCAGCAGTGGAGGGAACACTGAAGCTTTCTTT,CASSGGNTEAFF
.,TRBJ2-1,TRBV6-6,.,TGTGCCAGCAGTTACGCGGTAGCGGCGAATGAGCAGTTCTTC,CASSYAVAANEQFF
TRBD1,TRBJ2-7,TRBV27,few,TGTGCCAGCAGTCTCAGACAGGGGGGAGGCTACGAGCAGTACTTC,CASSLRQGGGYEQYF
.,TRBJ2-4,TRBV6-6,.,TGTGCCAGCAGGGAGTCCGCGGCCAAAAACATTCAGTACTTC,CASRESAAKNIQYF
.,TRBJ1-1,TRBV5-4,.,TGTGCCAGCAGCTTGGGGCAGGGTAGGGGCACTGAAGCTTTCTTT,CASSLGQGRGTEAFF
.,TRBJ2-4,TRBV6-6,.,TGTGCCAGCAGAGGGCCAGCCAAAAACATTCAGTACTTC,CASRGPAKNIQYF
TRBD1,TRBJ2-7,TRBV6-5,.,TGTGCCAGCAGTCTTCTTCCCACAGGGGGCGAGCAGTACTTC,CASSLLPTGGEQYF
.,TRBJ1-2,TRBV29-1,once,TGCAGCGTTCAAAGGGTCGCCTATGGCTACACCTTC,CSVQRVAYGYTF
.,TRBJ2-3,TRBV19,.,TGTGCCAGTAGTATAGATATGGTCCTCAGTTCGGATACGCAGTATTTT,CASSIDMVLSSDTQYF
.,TRBJ1-1,TRBV7-2,.,TGTGCCAGCAGCTTAGCGATGACGGGCACTGAAGCTTTCTTT,CASSLAMTGTEAFF
TRBD1,TRBJ1-2,TRBV6-5,once,TGTGCCAGCAACAAACAGGGGTTTAATGGCTACACCTTC,CASNKQGFNGYTF
TRBD2,TRBJ2-1,TRBV5-4,.,TGTGCCAGCAGCTCTAGCGGGGCGTACTACAATGAGCAGTTCTTC,CASSSSGAYYNEQFF
TRBD1,TRBJ1-4,TRBV19,.,TGTGCCAGTAGTGTCTCGGGACAGGGAAGTCCCCGATTTCCTGCAACTAATGAAAAACTGTTTTTT,CASSVSGQGSPRFPATNEKLFF
TRBD2,TRBJ2-7,TRBV6-5,few,TGTGCCAGCAGTTACGGGACTAGCGGGGTGCACGAGCAGTACTTC,CASSYGTSGVHEQYF
.,TRBJ2-3,TRBV18,.,TGTGCCAGCTCAGAGGGGGACTTCGATACGCAGTATTTT,CASSEGDFDTQYF
.,TRBJ2-7,TRBV2,.,TGTGCCAGCAGCGCACCTCTGGAATACGAGCAGTACTTC,CASSAPLEYEQYF
.,TRBJ2-2,TRBV6-1,.,TGTGCCAGCAGTGGAGGGGGTCCCGGGGAGCTGTTTTTT,CASSGGGPGELFF